A selection of T cell receptor beta chains follows, all from one sample in a study of T cell clones after liver transplantation. Assay used: immunoSEQ multiplex PCR; TCRdb lists only in-frame clones, some missing. The sample consists of tens of thousands of clones, over 80% of them appearing once. The material was CD4+ T cells from blood, obtained at the 22-month timepoint. These receptors were collected from a human patient who received a liver transplant. Part of the T cells may come from the graft donor. CDR3s include the opening cysteine and the closing phenylalanine or tryptophan. The order of the fields is V gene, D gene, clone size, J gene, CDR3 DNA, CDR3 protein. The D gene is left open where the match is weak. Rows give clone size only sometimes, using once, few, many, or a class for an expanded clone.

>TRBV6-6|-|-|TRBJ1-1
TGTGCCAGCAGTTACTCAGAAATGAACACTGAAGCTTTCTTT
CASSYSEMNTEAFF
>TRBV10-1|TRBD1|-|TRBJ2-5
TGCGCCAGCAGTGAGACACAGGGGGTCTGGGAGACCCAGTACTTC
CASSETQGVWETQYF
>TRBV25-1|TRBD1|-|TRBJ1-1
TGTGCCAGCAGCAGGACAGGGGGGGTGTTCACTGAAGCTTTCTTT
CASSRTGGVFTEAFF
>TRBV6-5|-|-|TRBJ1-1
TGTGCCAGCAGTTACCGACAGGCCATGAACACTGAAGCTTTCTTT
CASSYRQAMNTEAFF
>TRBV7-6|-|-|TRBJ2-1
TGTGCCAGCAGCCCCCTCGGGCTCTTGCATGAGCAGTTCTTC
CASSPLGLLHEQFF
>TRBV5-1|TRBD2|-|TRBJ2-1
TGCGCCAGCAGCCCTACCCCCGGGACTAGCGGGAGTGGGAATGAGCAGTTCTTC
CASSPTPGTSGSGNEQFF
>TRBV2|-|-|TRBJ2-3
TGTGCCAGCACCAAGGACAGAAATGTACATACGCAGTATTTT
CASTKDRNVHTQYF
>TRBV11-3|-|-|TRBJ1-1
TGTGCCAGCAGCTTATACCAGCTGGGGAACACTGAAGCTTTCTTT
CASSLYQLGNTEAFF
>TRBV29-1|-|-|TRBJ1-1
TGCAGCGTCGCCCTGGGGGGGAGGAACACTGAAGCTTTCTTT
CSVALGGRNTEAFF
>TRBV27|-|-|TRBJ2-1
TGTGCCAGCAGTTTACAACCAAACAATGAGCAGTTCTTC
CASSLQPNNEQFF
>TRBV6-4|TRBD2|-|TRBJ2-7
TGTGCCAGCAGTGACATTGGCGGGAGAACTGTTTGGGAGCAGTACTTC
CASSDIGGRTVWEQYF
>TRBV15|-|-|TRBJ1-5
TGTGCCACCAGCAGGGGCGGTAAGGATCAGCCCCAGCATTTT
CATSRGGKDQPQHF
>TRBV28|-|few|TRBJ1-1
TGTGCCAGCAGCGCAGGAGGACGGATCACTGAAGCTTTCTTT
CASSAGGRITEAFF
>TRBV6-5|TRBD1|few|TRBJ2-7
TGTGCCAGCAGTTACTCTGGGACAGGACTATACGAGCAGTACTTC
CASSYSGTGLYEQYF
>TRBV7-3|-|-|TRBJ2-1
TGTGCCAGCAGGGACTGTTACAATGAGCAGTTCTTC
CASRDCYNEQFF
>TRBV18|-|-|TRBJ2-2
TGTGCCAGCTCGACATATACCCCGAACACCGGGGAGCTGTTTTTT
CASSTYTPNTGELFF
>TRBV27|-|-|TRBJ1-5
TGTGCCAGCAGTTCACCAGGGCCCAATCAGCCCCAGCATTTT
CASSSPGPNQPQHF
>TRBV29-1|-|-|TRBJ2-1
TGCAGCGTTTCGGGGGTGGGGAATGAGCAGTTCTTC
CSVSGVGNEQFF
>TRBV20-1|-|-|TRBJ1-1
TGCAGTGCTGTGGGGGGCACTGAAGCTTTCTTT
CSAVGGTEAFF
>TRBV4-2|-|-|TRBJ1-2
TGTGCCAGCAGCCTGGGGGTTTTGTTAGGGACAACGTCCGATGGCTACACCTTC
CASSLGVLLGTTSDGYTF
>TRBV6-1|-|-|TRBJ1-5
TGTGCCAGCAGTGAAGAGTGGACAGTTAATCAGCCCCAGCATTTT
CASSEEWTVNQPQHF
>TRBV25-1|TRBD2|-|TRBJ2-3
TGTGCCAGCAGTGCCACTAGCGTCAGCACAGATACGCAGTATTTT
CASSATSVSTDTQYF
>TRBV27|TRBD2|once|TRBJ2-5
TGTGCCAGCAGTTCGGTTAGCGGGAGAAGGGGAGAGACCCAGTACTTC
CASSSVSGRRGETQYF
>TRBV7-7|-|-|TRBJ1-5
TGTGCTAGCAGCTTCGACAGAGATCAGCCCCAGCATTTT
CASSFDRDQPQHF
>TRBV6-5|-|-|TRBJ1-5
TGTGCCAGCAGTTATGATAGCAATCAGCCCCAGCATTTT
CASSYDSNQPQHF